This TCR beta chain is from a study of blood T cells in healthy people across ages. Study results and limitations: The recorded TCR beta diversity per million T cells decreased in a roughly linear manner with age.

A second PCR, run for roughly 7 to 11 cycles, used a sample-barcoded 5' primer plus a J-beta primer mix. Unique molecular identifiers of 12 random nucleotides labeled each cDNA. MiXCR, run by TCRdb on the 5' RACE reads, gives a single entry per CDR3 protein. The table lists some 1.8 million distinct CDR3 sequences, approximately 40% of them singletons. Germline CDR1 is LGHNA and CDR2 is YNFKEQ. This CDR3 comprises 14 residues. The amount of total RNA extracted per sample was at least 5.5 micrograms. This clonotype appeared a single time. The antigen remains undetermined. At one boundary the junction diverges from the germline segment, which might be a read error.

The TCR originated in a human donor in good health. Sequencing input: blood. The V call is TRBV4-2, the J call TRBJ2-7; D unresolved. In nucleotides, the CDR3 is TGTGCCAGCAGCCAAGATTATTGGCCCTACGAGCACTACTTC. It is translated as CASSQDYWPYEHYF.